This TCR beta chain was captured in a study of CD8 T cells in Susac syndrome. Study at large: Patients with Susac syndrome were therapy-naive, treated with corticosteroids, or treated with intravenous immunoglobulin alone when blood was collected. Findings and limits, study-wide: Within Susac syndrome CD4+ T cell repertoires, clonal expansion was not evident.

CD8+ and CD4+ T cells were negatively isolated; TEMRA cells were FACS-enriched. A remark on this clonotype: Its target is not known.

Random-hexamer reverse transcription was applied to roughly 0.5 to 1 ug RNA. The amplification used immunoSEQ multiplex PCR on TCR beta CDR3; it spanned 54 Vbeta and 13 Jbeta. TCRdb used MiXCR to reprocess the immunoSEQ multiplex PCR reads, holding one entry per CDR3 protein. There are roughly 200,000 distinct CDR3 sequences in the sample; 90% to 95% occur only once, and 0.1% to 0.12% lies in the top ten. Sequencing was carried out using CD4+ T cells from PBMCs. This sequence originates from a human donor with Susac syndrome.

CDR3 in amino acids: CSARDPDRTSGYTF. The DNA of the CDR3 is TGCAGTGCTAGAGACCCGGACAGAACTAGCGGCTACACCTTC. The chain joins TRBV20-1 to TRBJ1-2; TRBD1 might be the D (6 bases). CDR3 length: 14 residues. Germline values: CDR1 DFQATT, CDR2 SNEGSKA (reference sequence). Trimming cost V 0 bases and J 8 bases, with 16 bases left between them.